The 18 T cell receptor beta chains reported below all come from one sample, sequenced in a study of regulatory T cells in long-lasting Graves disease. TCR beta libraries were built with iRepertoire HTBI primers and Arm-PCR of CDR3 regions. One entry per CDR3 protein, called by TCRdb with MiXCR from the multiplex PCR reads. The sample lists about 450,000 distinct CDR3 sequences, roughly a quarter occurring once. Described time point: persistent/refractory GD, antithyroid drugs over 5 years with positive TRAb. Extracted RNA from PBMCs served as the source of the TCR library. The sequenced sample was peripheral blood mononuclear cells (PBMCs), obtained when the disease was refractory, from a patient treated with antithyroid drugs. These receptors came from a female donor with Graves disease.

The V and J genes are TRBV18 and TRBJ1-5, with D unclear. The CDR3 is made up of 14 amino acids. The germline V gene has CDR1 KGHSH and CDR2 LQKENI. V dropped 6 bases and J dropped 5 bases, with 14 bases sitting between them. The CDR3 loop reads CASSRSGRDQPQHF. The CDR3, as DNA: TGTGCCAGCTCCCGATCAGGTCGCGATCAGCCCCAGCATTTT.

As for this clonotype: A much larger clone is a single base away; this may be a read error. The rearrangement joins TRBV7-2 to TRBJ2-7, with a weak D call TRBD1 (6 bases). The CDR3 is 15 amino acids. Looked up from germline, CDR1 is SGHTA and CDR2 is FQGNSA. This chain's CDR3 is CVSSLVTGSRYEQYF. The CDR3 nucleotides are TGTGTCAGCAGCTTAGTTACAGGGTCAAGGTACGAGCAGTACTTC.

Concerning this clonotype itself: Since a much larger clone is just one base distant, this may be a read error. The rearrangement links TRBV2 to TRBJ1-1; D not resolved. Trimming cost V 6 bases and J 4 bases, with 15 bases left between them. The CDR3 has 14 amino acids. CDR1 and CDR2 from the germline V gene are SNHLY and FYNNEI. The chain's CDR3 is CASRQAGAPTEAFF. The CDR3 DNA sequence: TGTGCCAGCAGGCAGGCCGGCGCCCCCACTGAAGCTTTCTTT.

The CDR3 DNA is TGTGCCAGCAGCTTAGATCGGGGGGGGGGGTCTCGTTGTTACTTC. Its protein is CASSLDRGGGSRCYF. This sequence joins TRBV11-2 and TRBJ2-4; 8 nucleotides line up with TRBD2. Germline V gene sequence: CDR1 SGHAT, CDR2 FQNNGV. The J segment lost 16 bases and the V segment lost 0 bases, leaving 14 bases of the junction unmatched. The CDR3 is 15 amino acids.

The chain is built from TRBV19 and TRBJ2-6, with 9 nucleotides matching TRBD2. Trimming took 3 bases from V and 0 from J; bases not matched to a gene: 6. The V gene's germline CDR1 is LNHDA and CDR2 SQIVND (reference sequence). The CDR3 contains 18 residues. CDR3 sequence reads: CASSIWLAGSSGANVLTF. CDR3 DNA: TGTGCCAGTAGTATCTGGCTAGCGGGGAGCTCTGGGGCCAACGTCCTGACTTTC.

In this sample, this clonotype turned up many times. The genes are TRBV28 and TRBJ1-2; D unresolved. Germline values: CDR1 MDHEN, CDR2 SYDVKM. V lost 5 bases to trimming and J lost 5 bases, with 9 bases between them. The CDR3 totals 12 residues. As DNA, the CDR3 is TGTGCCAGCAGTCCACTTACATATGGCTACACCTTC. Amino acid sequence: CASSPLTYGYTF.

This clonotype was counted ten times or more. The chain couples TRBV5-6 to TRBJ2-7, with D perhaps TRBD2 (6 bases). Between the trimmed V and J ends, which lost 0 bases and 2 bases, there was a span of 12 bases. The CDR3 sequence is 15 residues long. From germline, CDR1 is SGHDT and CDR2 YYEEEE. CDR3 sequence reads: CASSLDGTSTYEQYF. The CDR3 bases are TGTGCCAGCAGCTTGGACGGGACTTCGACCTACGAGCAGTACTTC.

The table lists this clonotype with many counts. The CDR3 region has the DNA TGTGCCTGGAGTATGGAGGGCGGTGCACCCCTCCACTTT. Its protein is CAWSMEGGAPLHF. The J gene is TRBJ1-6, the V gene TRBV30, with D unresolved. Germline V gives CDR1 GTSNPN, CDR2 SVGIG (reference sequence). V dropped 2 bases and J dropped 11 bases, with 13 bases sitting between them. The length of the CDR3 is 13 residues.

In its sample, this clonotype was seen a few times. The rearrangement links TRBV15 to TRBJ1-5; D call uncertain. V lost 7 bases, J lost 3 bases, and 16 bases lay in between. From germline, CDR1 is LNHNV and CDR2 YYDKDF (reference sequence). The CDR3 sequence is 15 residues long. CDR3 nucleotide sequence: TGTGCCACCACAGACGGCGAAACGACCAATCAGCCCCAGCATTTT. Its translation: CATTDGETTNQPQHF.

J is TRBJ2-4 and V is TRBV7-2, with TRBD2 matching 12 bases. The germline CDR1 and CDR2 sequences are SGHTA and FQGNSA. CDR3 size: 16 residues. Trimming took 1 base from V and 7 from J; bases not matched to a gene: 5. Written as DNA, the CDR3 is TGTGCCAGCAGCTTAGTGTCTAGCGGGGGGGGGAACATTCAGTACTTC. Its protein is CASSLVSSGGGNIQYF.

The table lists this clonotype with many counts. The chain recombines TRBV2 with TRBJ2-7, with D perhaps TRBD1 or TRBD2 (5 bases each). The CDR3 covers 11 residues. V shed 7 bases and J shed 6 bases, with 10 bases lying between them. The germline CDR1 and CDR2 sequences are SNHLY and FYNNEI. The CDR3 DNA reads as TGTGCCAGCACGCCGGGGACCGAGCAGTACTTC. Translating it yields CASTPGTEQYF.

Remarks on this clonotype: A much larger clone differs by one base, so this may be a read error. The chain is built from TRBV5-1 and TRBJ2-7, with TRBD2 as a possible D gene (5 bases). CDR3 length equals 14 residues. V shed 2 bases and J shed 2 bases, with 11 bases lying between them. Looked up from germline, CDR1 is SGHRS and CDR2 is YFSETQ. CDR3 loop: CASSFAGSPYEQYF. Written as DNA, the CDR3 is TGCGCCAGCAGCTTCGCGGGTAGCCCCTACGAGCAGTACTTC.

This clonotype was seen a few times. The genes are TRBV12-3 or TRBV12-4 and TRBJ1-2; TRBD1 is a possible D gene (5 bases). The CDR3 consists of 15 residues. V was clipped by 2 bases and J by 5 bases, with 15 bases between them. The CDR3 here is CASSLIKGREYGYTF. The CDR3 bases are TGTGCCAGCAGTTTAATTAAGGGCAGGGAATATGGCTACACCTTC.

At least ten counts were recorded for this clonotype. The chain couples TRBV20-1 to TRBJ2-1; no reliable D call. Germline loops: CDR1 DFQATT, CDR2 SNEGSKA (reference sequence). The V end was cut by 6 bases, the J end by 7 bases, with 13 bases between. The CDR3 length is 12 residues. The chain's CDR3 is CSALGRRNEQFF. CDR3 bases: TGCAGTGCCCTGGGAAGGCGAAATGAGCAGTTCTTC.

This rearrangement joins TRBV2 to TRBJ2-7, with a possible D match to TRBD2 (6 bases). With 8 bases removed from V and 3 bases from J, the gap between germline ends came to 20 bases. The CDR3 runs to 15 residues. Germline CDR1 is SNHLY and CDR2 is FYNNEI. CDR3 sequence (DNA): TGTGCCAGCTTACCCCACCGGGGGACCCACTACGAGCAGTACTTC. This codes for CASLPHRGTHYEQYF.

This clonotype was observed at least ten times. The V gene is TRBV28, the J gene TRBJ1-4; tentatively, D is TRBD1 (6 bases). The CDR3 has 15 amino acids. Germline values: CDR1 MDHEN, CDR2 SYDVKM. The V end lost 7 bases, the J end lost 3 bases, and 15 bases lay between the germline ends. This chain's CDR3 is CASINSGASNEKLFF. The CDR3 DNA reads TGTGCCAGCATCAACTCAGGGGCTTCTAATGAAAAACTGTTTTTT.

This sequence joins TRBV12-3 or TRBV12-4 and TRBJ1-3; the D is unclear. V dropped 1 base and J dropped 2 bases, with 6 bases sitting between them. The CDR3 sequence is 14 residues long. The CDR3 is CASSLVGAGNTIYF. The CDR3 nucleotides read TGTGCCAGCAGTTTAGTTGGGGCTGGAAACACCATATATTTT.

V is TRBV20-1 and J is TRBJ1-2; maybe TRBD1 (5 bases). CDR1 is DFQATT, CDR2 SNEGSKA, per germline (reference sequence). V was shortened by 3 bases and J by 4 bases, with 12 bases between the two germline ends. The CDR3 is made up of 13 amino acids. Here the CDR3 reads CSASGAAPYGYTF. The DNA of the CDR3 is TGCAGTGCTAGTGGGGCGGCACCCTATGGCTACACCTTC.